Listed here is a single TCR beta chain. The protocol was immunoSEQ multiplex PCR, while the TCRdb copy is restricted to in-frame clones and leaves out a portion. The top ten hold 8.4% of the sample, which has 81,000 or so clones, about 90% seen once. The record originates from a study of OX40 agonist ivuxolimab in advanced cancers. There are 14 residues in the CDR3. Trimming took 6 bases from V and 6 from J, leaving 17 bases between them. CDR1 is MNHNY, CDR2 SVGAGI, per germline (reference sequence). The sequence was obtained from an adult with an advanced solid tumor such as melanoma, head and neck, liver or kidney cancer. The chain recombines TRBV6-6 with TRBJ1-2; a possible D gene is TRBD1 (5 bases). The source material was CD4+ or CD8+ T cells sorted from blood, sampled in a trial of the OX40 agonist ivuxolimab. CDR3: CASSPGHLGDGYTF. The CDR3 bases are TGTGCCAGCAGCCCCGGGCACTTGGGGGATGGCTACACCTTC.